What follows are 20 T cell receptor beta chains derived from one specimen sequenced in a study of blood T cell repertoires in COVID-19. TCRdb's table, derived via immunoSEQ multiplex PCR, lists solely in-frame clones and lacks some. Among 140,000 to 150,000 clones listed, roughly 79% were seen once. The sample taken for sequencing was peripheral blood. The receptor set was obtained from a human donor with acute or convalescent COVID-19. The donor label of this sample is uncertain.

This rearrangement joins TRBV2 to TRBJ1-2; the D is unclear. The ends were cut back, 5 bases at V and 5 bases at J, with 12 bases in the middle. CDR3 length equals 13 residues. CDR1 is SNHLY, CDR2 FYNNEI, per germline. The DNA of the CDR3 is TGTGCCAGCAGTTCCGGTTTCATTTATGGCTACACCTTC. This codes for CASSSGFIYGYTF.

CDR3 DNA sequence: TGTGCCAGCGGCCGCCAACAGGGAGGCAATCAGCCCCAGCATTTT. This gives the protein CASGRQQGGNQPQHF. V and J are TRBV6-5 and TRBJ1-5; D might be TRBD1 (6 bases). The length of the CDR3 is 15 residues. The V gene's germline CDR1 is MNHEY and CDR2 SVGAGI. The V end lost 8 bases, the J end lost 2 bases, and 16 bases lay between the germline ends.

The rearrangement joins TRBV2 to TRBJ1-6; D gene uncertain. V dropped 3 bases and J dropped 9 bases, with 9 bases sitting between them. Germline V lookup: CDR1 SNHLY, CDR2 FYNNEI. The CDR3 is 13 residues long. CDR3 nucleotide sequence: TGTGCCAGCAGTGATTCGAAGCTTTCACCCCTCCACTTT. Residues: CASSDSKLSPLHF.

This chain uses TRBV3-1 (or the pseudogene TRBV3-2) with TRBJ1-1, with unresolved D. Looked up from germline, CDR1 is LGHDT and CDR2 is YNNKEL (reference sequence). Trimming cost V 2 bases and J 4 bases, with 11 bases left between them. This CDR3 has 14 amino acids. CDR3 protein: CASSQRGWITEAFF. The CDR3 nucleotides are TGTGCCAGCAGCCAAAGAGGCTGGATCACTGAAGCTTTCTTT.

The genes are TRBV6-5 and TRBJ1-5, with D tentatively TRBD1 (5 bases). Germline loops: CDR1 MNHEY, CDR2 SVGAGI. V was shortened by 9 bases and J by 2 bases, with 14 bases between the two germline ends. CDR3 size: 14 residues. DNA of the CDR3: TGTGCCAGTGGGGCCAGCAGAGGCAATCAGCCCCAGCATTTT. Protein: CASGASRGNQPQHF.

The chain couples TRBV3-1 (or the pseudogene TRBV3-2) to TRBJ2-7, with 9 bases that match TRBD1. V trimming: 3 bases; J trimming: 3 bases; junction bases outside the gene matches: 3. In germline, CDR1 is LGHDT, CDR2 YNNKEL (reference sequence). This CDR3 contains 14 residues. The CDR3 nucleotides read TGTGCCAGCAGCCAGGGGGGACAGGGCTACGAGCAGTACTTC. It specifies CASSQGGQGYEQYF.

This chain links TRBV7-9 with TRBJ1-1; the D gene is possibly TRBD1 (5 bases). Looked up from germline, CDR1 is SEHNR and CDR2 is FQNEAQ (reference sequence). Trimming pared 4 bases from V and 0 bases from J, leaving 9 bases between. This CDR3 spans 14 amino acids. CDR3 residues: CASSSQGVNTEAFF. CDR3 DNA: TGTGCCAGCAGCTCTCAAGGGGTGAACACTGAAGCTTTCTTT.

The chain couples TRBV4-1 to TRBJ1-2; D is uncertain. This CDR3 is 14 amino acids long. Germline V gene sequence: CDR1 MGHRA, CDR2 YSYEKL. Trimming removed 1 base at V and 7 bases at J, with 13 bases between. CDR3 DNA sequence: TGCGCCAGCAGCCAAGGGGGAGGTGGTGTTGGCTACACCTTC. This encodes CASSQGGGGVGYTF.

The chain employs TRBV11-3 and TRBJ2-7; 8 bases fit TRBD1. The V segment lost 4 bases and the J segment 6 bases; nucleotides outside the gene matches: 14. The germline V gene encodes CDR1 SGHNT and CDR2 YENEEA. The CDR3 loop spans 16 amino acids. In nucleotides, the CDR3 is TGTGCCAGCAGCTCCCTAGAACAGGGGGAAGTAGGCGAGCAGTACGTC. Amino acids: CASSSLEQGEVGEQYV.

The rearrangement uses TRBV10-3 and TRBJ1-5, with TRBD1 as a possible D gene (5 bases). Per the germline V gene, CDR1 is ENHRY and CDR2 is SYGVKD. Trimming took off 3 bases at V and 1 base at J, with 13 bases between the two ends. The CDR3 covers 16 residues. CDR3 DNA sequence: TGTGCCATCAGTGATGGGGCAGCCCTCAGCAATCAGCCCCAGCATTTT. It is translated as CAISDGAALSNQPQHF.

This rearrangement joins TRBV29-1 to TRBJ1-1, with a possible D match to TRBD1 (5 bases). Trimming stripped 8 bases from V and 1 base from J, with 17 bases between. CDR1 and CDR2 from the germline V gene are SQVTM and ANQGSEA. CDR3 size: 14 residues. CDR3 in amino acids: CSCIRAGRNTEAFF. DNA for the CDR3: TGCAGCTGTATTAGAGCGGGGCGGAACACTGAAGCTTTCTTT.

The CDR3 here is CASSFFTGKIGNTIYF. The CDR3 DNA reads as TGTGCCAGCAGCTTCTTTACAGGGAAGATTGGAAACACCATATATTTT. The rearrangement uses TRBV5-4 and TRBJ1-3; TRBD1 might be the D (6 bases). Germline values: CDR1 SGHNT, CDR2 YYREEE (reference sequence). The V gene lost 2 bases and the J gene lost 3 bases, with 15 bases spanning the gap. The CDR3 runs 16 residues. The variable domain in full, completed from reference TRBV5-4 and TRBJ1-3, reads ETGVTQSPTHLIKTRGQQVTLRCSSQSGHNTVSWYQQALGQGPQFIFQYYREEENGRGNFPPRFSGLQFPNYSSELNVNALELDDSALYLCASSFFTGKIGNTIYFGEGSWLTVV.

The chain recombines TRBV2 with TRBJ2-7; 7 bases are a match to TRBD1. In germline, CDR1 is SNHLY, CDR2 FYNNEI. The V and J ends lost 4 bases and 6 bases, in that order; junction bases with no gene match: 6. CDR3 length: 13 amino acids. The CDR3: CASSGQGVGEQYV. The DNA of the CDR3 is TGTGCCAGCAGTGGACAGGGCGTAGGCGAGCAGTACGTC.

This chain connects TRBV11-2 to TRBJ2-7; TRBD1 matches at 8 bases. After removal of 5 bases from V and 6 bases from J, the junction contained 12 bases not matched to a gene. The CDR3 has 15 residues. Germline lookup yields CDR1 SGHAT and CDR2 FQNNGV. CDR3 in DNA: TGTGCCAGCAGCGAGACGTTGGACAGGGTGGCCGAGCAGTACTTC. It translates to CASSETLDRVAEQYF.

The chain joins TRBV20-1 to TRBJ2-3; 8 bases are shared with TRBD1. From germline, CDR1 is DFQATT and CDR2 SNEGSKA (reference sequence). The J segment lost 5 bases and the V segment lost 3 bases, leaving 7 bases of the junction unmatched. The CDR3 has 14 residues. The CDR3 loop reads CSASRRGQEDTQYF. The CDR3 bases are TGCAGTGCTAGTCGCAGGGGGCAAGAAGATACGCAGTATTTT.

Concerning this clone: A much larger clone sits a single nucleotide away, making a read error possible. The chain uses TRBV6-5 and TRBJ1-2; 7 nucleotides agree with TRBD1. CDR1 is MNHEY, CDR2 SVGAGI, per germline. The CDR3 is 13 residues long. Unmatched junction bases numbered 0, after V lost 2 bases and J lost 3 bases. The chain's CDR3 is CASSYDRDYGYTF. Here the CDR3 DNA reads TGTGCCAGCAGTTACGACAGGGACTATGGCTACACCTTC.

This clone was counted a single time. The V call is TRBV4-2, the J call TRBJ1-6; no clear D gene. This CDR3 contains 15 residues. Germline V gives CDR1 LGHNA, CDR2 YNFKEQ. Trimming cost V 1 base and J 7 bases, with 11 bases left between them. The CDR3 spells CASSQGRGGNSPLHF. CDR3 coding DNA: TGTGCCAGCAGCCAAGGCCGGGGAGGGAATTCACCCCTCCACTTT.

The chain joins TRBV10-2 to TRBJ1-2; TRBD1 matches at 10 bases. The CDR3 has 15 residues. The V gene's germline CDR1 is WSHSY and CDR2 SAAADI. The ends lost 0 bases at V and 5 bases at J; junction bases unmatched: 3. The CDR3 reads CASSESRTGGYGYTF. The CDR3 DNA is TGCGCCAGCAGTGAGTCACGGACAGGGGGGTATGGCTACACCTTC.

This clone was seen once. This chain joins TRBV5-6 and TRBJ1-5, with a tentative D call TRBD1 (5 bases). The V end was cut by 2 bases, the J end by 3 bases, with 12 bases between. CDR1 SGHDT and CDR2 YYEEEE come from the germline V gene. The CDR3 length is 15 residues. This chain's CDR3 is CASSFGTGNNQPQHF. In DNA, the CDR3 is TGTGCCAGCAGCTTCGGTACAGGTAACAATCAGCCCCAGCATTTT.

The gene calls are TRBV5-1 and TRBJ1-1; D is perhaps TRBD1 (6 bases). V lost 0 bases and J 2 bases, leaving 11 bases between the germline ends. Per germline, CDR1 SGHRS and CDR2 YFSETQ. The CDR3 extends over 15 amino acids. Here the CDR3 reads CASSLVPGTNTEAFF. CDR3 nucleotides: TGCGCCAGCAGCTTGGTGCCCGGGACAAACACTGAAGCTTTCTTT.